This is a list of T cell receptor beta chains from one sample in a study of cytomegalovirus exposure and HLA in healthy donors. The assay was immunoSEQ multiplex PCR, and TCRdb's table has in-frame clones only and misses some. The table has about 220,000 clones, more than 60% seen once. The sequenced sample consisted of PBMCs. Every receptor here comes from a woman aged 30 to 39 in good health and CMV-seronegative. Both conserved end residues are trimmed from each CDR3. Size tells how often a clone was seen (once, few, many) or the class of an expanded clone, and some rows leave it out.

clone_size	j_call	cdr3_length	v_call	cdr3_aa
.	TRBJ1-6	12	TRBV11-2	ASRDQGFYSPLH
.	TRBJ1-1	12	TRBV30	AWSVRTAYTEAF
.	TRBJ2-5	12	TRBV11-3	ASSLVQGQETQY
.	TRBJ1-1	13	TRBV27	ASSTRQGRTPEAF
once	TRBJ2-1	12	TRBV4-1	ASSRLATGGEQF
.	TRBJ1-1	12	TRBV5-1	ASSLAGRGTEAF
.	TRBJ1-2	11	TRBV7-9	ASSQGGVYGYS
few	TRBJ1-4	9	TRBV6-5	ASRAGEKLF
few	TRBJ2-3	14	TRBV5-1	ASRGLAGGPTDTQY
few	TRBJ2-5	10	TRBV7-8	ASSFLGETQY
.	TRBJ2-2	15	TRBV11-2	ASSQQGTGGFTGELF
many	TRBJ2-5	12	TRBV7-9	ASSSVAGTETQY
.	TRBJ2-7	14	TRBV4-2	ASSQASAGLLYEQY
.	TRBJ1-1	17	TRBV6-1	ASTENPRGKGRLNTEAF
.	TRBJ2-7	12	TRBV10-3	ATGRGTGEDEQY
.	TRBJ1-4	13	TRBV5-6	ASSFSTQVNEKLF
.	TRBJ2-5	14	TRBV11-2	ASSLVAREGQETQY
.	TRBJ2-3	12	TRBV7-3	ASSLRLAGDTQY
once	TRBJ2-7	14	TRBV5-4	ASSSTGLAKSYEQY
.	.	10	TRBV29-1	SVARGASEQY
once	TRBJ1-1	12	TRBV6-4	ASSDSGQGSEAF
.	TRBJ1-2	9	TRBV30	AWSVGGDYT
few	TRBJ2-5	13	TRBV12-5	ASGPGSTLEETQY
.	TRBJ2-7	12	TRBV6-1	ASSETPSSYEQY
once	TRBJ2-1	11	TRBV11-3	ASSIFPRMEQF
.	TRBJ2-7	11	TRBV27	ASSRERRYEQY
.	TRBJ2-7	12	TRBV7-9	ASSSPSSYYEQY
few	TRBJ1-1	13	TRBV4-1	ASSHPNRGNTEAF
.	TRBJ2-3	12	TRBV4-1	ASSQEGGTDTQY
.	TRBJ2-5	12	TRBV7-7	ASSLGLAVGTQY
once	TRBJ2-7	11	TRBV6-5	ASRHYQGYEQY
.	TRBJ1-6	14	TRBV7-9	ASSSGTGRGNSPLH
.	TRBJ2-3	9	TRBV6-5	ATARADTQY
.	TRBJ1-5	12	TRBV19	ASSIGEGNQPQH
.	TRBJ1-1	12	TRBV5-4	ASSWEQGNTEAF
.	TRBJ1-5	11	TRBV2	ASANSPNQPQH
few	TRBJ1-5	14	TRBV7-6	ASSLDSGGSNQPQH
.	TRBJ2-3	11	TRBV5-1	ASSLKGDDTQY
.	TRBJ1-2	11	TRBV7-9	ASSFGGDYGYT
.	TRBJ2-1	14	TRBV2	ASSDIAQSSYNEQF
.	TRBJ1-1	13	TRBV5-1	ASSLALQGATEAF